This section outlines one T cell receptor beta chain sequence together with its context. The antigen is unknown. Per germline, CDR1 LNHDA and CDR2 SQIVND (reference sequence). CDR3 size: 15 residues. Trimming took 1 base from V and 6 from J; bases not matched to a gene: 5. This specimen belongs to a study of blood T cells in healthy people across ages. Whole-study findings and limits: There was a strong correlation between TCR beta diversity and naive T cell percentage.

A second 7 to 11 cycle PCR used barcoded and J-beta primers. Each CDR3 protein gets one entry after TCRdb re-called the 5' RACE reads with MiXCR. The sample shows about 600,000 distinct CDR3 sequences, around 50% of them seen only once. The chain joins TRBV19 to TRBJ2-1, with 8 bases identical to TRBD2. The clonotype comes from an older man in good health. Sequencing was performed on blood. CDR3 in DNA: TGTGCCAGTAGTATAGTTGGCGGGGGGATCAATGAGCAGTTCTTC. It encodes CASSIVGGGINEQFF.